Sequencing of this T cell receptor beta chain was carried out in a study of blood T cell repertoires in COVID-19. Study information: T cells, B-cell-depleted T cells, or PBMCs supplied cDNA or gDNA.

From germline, CDR1 is LNHDA and CDR2 SQIVND (reference sequence). Trimming took 8 bases from V and 2 from J, leaving 18 bases between them. The CDR3 is made up of 15 amino acids. Which cohort a participant joined came from the clinical history participants gave. Authors' data handling: For nucleated cells, counts were estimated from reference gene primer amplification. Clones were sequenced by immunoSEQ multiplex PCR, and TCRdb holds only the in-frame ones, with some missing. V, J and clone size derive from that table, while D and trimming were established from the DNA sequence. Of fewer than 300,000 clones listed, approximately 89% are singletons.

The clonotype comes from a woman between 40 and 55 years old with acute COVID-19. What was sequenced was PBMCs or T cells enriched from blood (not recorded which). The rearrangement links TRBV19 to TRBJ2-5; maybe TRBD1 (6 bases). CDR3 region: CASSSPTGKQETQYF. The CDR3 DNA reads as TGTGCCAGTTCGTCACCGACAGGAAAACAAGAGACCCAGTACTTC.